The 28 T cell receptor beta chains in this list originate from one sample, sequenced in a study of OX40 agonist ivuxolimab in advanced cancers. This table comes from immunoSEQ multiplex PCR, and its TCRdb copy is limited to in-frame clones, with some not included. Of about 110,000 clones in the sample, approximately 89% were seen once. Sequencing was performed on CD4+ or CD8+ T cells sorted from blood, taken in a trial of the OX40 agonist ivuxolimab. The source is an adult with an advanced solid tumor such as melanoma, head and neck, liver or kidney cancer.

Here the CDR3 reads CASSILQGNTEAFF. Written as DNA, the CDR3 is TGTGCCAGCAGCATACTACAGGGGAACACTGAAGCTTTCTTT. The chain couples TRBV11-2 to TRBJ1-1, with D possibly matching TRBD1 (6 bases). V was cut by 5 bases and J by 1 base, with 11 bases left in between. Germline assignment: CDR1 SGHAT and CDR2 FQNNGV. The CDR3 extends over 14 amino acids.

This clone appeared a single time. The chain's CDR3 is CASSLTTSLSYNEQFF. In DNA, the CDR3 is TGCGCCAGCAGCTTGACGACTAGTCTGTCCTACAATGAGCAGTTCTTC. The V gene is TRBV5-1, the J gene TRBJ2-1, with a tentative D call TRBD2 (6 bases). V lost 1 base and J 1 base, leaving 12 bases between the germline ends. Germline CDR1 and CDR2: SGHRS and YFSETQ. The CDR3 is made up of 16 amino acids.

The V gene is TRBV12-1, the J gene TRBJ2-5; TRBD2 was called by the table and not checked on the DNA. TRBV12-1 is described as a pseudogene. The CDR3 is 15 amino acids. The CDR3 DNA is TGTGCCAGCAGCGTGGGACTAGCGTTAAAAGAGACCCAGTACTTC. It is translated as CASSVGLALKETQYF.

The V call is TRBV10-3, the J call TRBJ2-7, with D perhaps TRBD1 or TRBD2 (6 bases each). Germline V lookup: CDR1 ENHRY, CDR2 SYGVKD. This CDR3 contains 15 residues. V lost 0 bases to trimming and J lost 4 bases, with 13 bases between them. The CDR3 coding sequence is TGTGCCATCAGTGAGTCCAGGGGAGGTGGGTACGAGCAGTACTTC. It is translated as CAISESRGGGYEQYF.

V is TRBV15 and J is TRBJ2-3, with D possibly matching TRBD1 (6 bases). Germline V lookup: CDR1 LNHNV, CDR2 YYDKDF (reference sequence). CDR3 length: 15 amino acids. The V gene lost 0 bases and the J gene lost 2 bases, with 9 bases spanning the gap. CDR3 nucleotides: TGTGCCACCAGCAGAGATAGGGGGATCACAGATACGCAGTATTTT. Protein sequence: CATSRDRGITDTQYF.

This clone was picked up a small number of times. The rearrangement links TRBV14 to TRBJ2-3; tentatively, D is TRBD1 (7 bases). Germline-derived CDR1 and CDR2 are SGHDN and FVKESK. With 8 bases removed from V and 4 bases from J, the gap between germline ends came to 16 bases. The CDR3 has 14 residues. This CDR3 is CASRQGGQADTQYF. CDR3 DNA sequence: TGTGCCAGCCGTCAGGGGGGCCAAGCAGATACGCAGTATTTT.

The V gene is TRBV7-9, the J gene TRBJ1-3, with 8 bases identical to TRBD1. J was trimmed by 2 bases and V by 7 bases; bases with no gene match: 13. Germline loops: CDR1 SEHNR, CDR2 FQNEAQ (reference sequence). The CDR3 covers 17 residues. For the CDR3, the DNA is TGTGCCAGCACCCCGTCTGGGCGGACAGGGCCTGGAAACACCATATATTTT. It translates to CASTPSGRTGPGNTIYF.

This rearrangement joins TRBV7-9 to TRBJ1-1; tentative D call: TRBD1 (6 bases). V dropped 4 bases and J dropped 0 bases, with 15 bases sitting between them. The CDR3 spans 16 residues. CDR1 and CDR2 from the germline V gene are SEHNR and FQNEAQ (reference sequence). In DNA, the CDR3 is TGTGCCAGCAGCTCTACAGGGCCCCCCATGAACACTGAAGCTTTCTTT. This translates into CASSSTGPPMNTEAFF.

This chain links TRBV5-1 with TRBJ1-1; D gene uncertain. The ends were cut back, 0 bases at V and 6 bases at J, with 12 bases in the middle. The CDR3 extends over 14 amino acids. Germline CDR1 SGHRS, CDR2 YFSETQ. For the CDR3, the DNA is TGCGCCAGCAGCTTGGATCCCAATCGGGCTGAAGCTTTCTTT. It translates to CASSLDPNRAEAFF.

Of note for this clone: One end of the junction is discordant with germline, which a read error may explain. J is TRBJ2-2 and V is TRBV7-7; D gene ambiguous. CDR1 is SSHAT, CDR2 FNYEAQ, per germline (reference sequence). The CDR3 runs 14 residues. The CDR3 DNA reads as TGTGCTAGCAGCTTAGGTGGTTTCACCGGGGAGCTGTTTTTT. Translation: CASSLGGFTGELFF.

The chain is built from TRBV2 and TRBJ1-1, with D tentatively TRBD1 (6 bases). The germline V gene has CDR1 SNHLY and CDR2 FYNNEI. V was pared by 4 bases and J by 3 bases, with 12 bases between. This CDR3 has 14 residues. The CDR3 nucleotides are TGTGCCAGCAGTGGTGGCAGGGGAGACACTGAAGCTTTCTTT. This codes for CASSGGRGDTEAFF.

This chain connects TRBV5-1 to TRBJ2-3, with 9 bases identical to TRBD1. Germline CDR1 and CDR2: SGHRS and YFSETQ. J lost 3 bases, V lost 4 bases, and 9 bases had no gene match. The length of the CDR3 is 16 residues. This CDR3 is CASSQSPGTGTDTQYF. CDR3 nucleotide sequence: TGCGCCAGCAGCCAAAGTCCCGGGACAGGGACAGATACGCAGTATTTT.

This chain links TRBV10-3 with TRBJ2-6; D tentatively reads TRBD1 or TRBD2 (5 bases each). V was clipped by 6 bases and J by 0 bases, with 18 bases between them. The CDR3 spans 18 residues. Germline CDR1 and CDR2: ENHRY and SYGVKD. CDR3 sequence reads: CAISYPGTVVSGANVLTF. In DNA form, the CDR3 reads TGTGCCATCAGCTACCCCGGGACGGTGGTCTCTGGGGCCAACGTCCTGACTTTC.

This clone was picked up one time. The chain employs TRBV11-2 and TRBJ2-7; 11 nucleotides agree with TRBD2. The CDR3 sequence is 14 residues long. Germline loops: CDR1 SGHAT, CDR2 FQNNGV. V lost 1 base to trimming and J lost 4 bases; unmatched junction nucleotides: 0. CDR3: CASSLASGGYEQYF. The CDR3 nucleotides are TGTGCCAGCAGCTTAGCTAGCGGGGGGTACGAGCAGTACTTC.

V usage is TRBV11-2 and J usage is TRBJ1-3; the D is unclear. The V and J ends lost 1 base and 0 bases respectively, with 19 bases between them. CDR1 is SGHAT and CDR2 is FQNNGV in the germline V gene. This CDR3 has 19 amino acids. In DNA, the CDR3 is TGTGCCAGCAGCTTAGCACCGCGGCAGGCTTATGGCTCTGGAAACACCATATATTTT. Translated: CASSLAPRQAYGSGNTIYF. Full variable domain (rest looked up from reference TRBV11-2 and TRBJ1-3): EAGVAQSPRYKIIEKRQSVAFWCNPISGHATLYWYQQILGQGPKLLIQFQNNGVVDDSQLPKDRFSAERLKGVDSTLKIQPAKLEDSAVYLCASSLAPRQAYGSGNTIYFGEGSWLTVV.

The chain employs TRBV19 and TRBJ2-7, with TRBD2 identical over 8 bases. This CDR3 spans 15 amino acids. The germline gives CDR1 LNHDA, CDR2 SQIVND (reference sequence). V was clipped by 3 bases and J by 4 bases; unmatched bases: 8. The DNA of the CDR3 is TGTGCCAGTAGTATTATGAGCGGGAGCCGGTACGAGCAGTACTTC. It translates to CASSIMSGSRYEQYF.

V is TRBV6-1 and J is TRBJ2-3; the match to TRBD2 covers 9 bases. Trimming at V came to 4 bases and at J to 4 bases, leaving 0 bases not matched to a gene. The CDR3 extends over 13 amino acids. The V gene's germline CDR1 is MNHNS and CDR2 SASEGT. The DNA for the CDR3 is TGTGCCAGCAGTGGACTAGCGGCAGATACGCAGTATTTT. Amino acid sequence: CASSGLAADTQYF.

The CDR3: CASSPLTGGTEAFF. The CDR3 bases are TGTGCCAGCAGCCCGTTGACAGGGGGCACTGAAGCTTTCTTT. The chain couples TRBV5-6 to TRBJ1-1, with 9 bases fitting TRBD1. The CDR3 covers 14 residues. The ends lost 4 bases at V and 4 bases at J; junction bases unmatched: 5. Germline lookup yields CDR1 SGHDT and CDR2 YYEEEE.

The rearrangement uses TRBV9 and TRBJ1-5, with TRBD1 as a possible D gene (6 bases). The CDR3 is 13 residues long. The germline gives CDR1 SGDLS, CDR2 YYNGEE. Between the trimmed V and J ends, which lost 7 bases and 5 bases, there was a span of 13 bases. The DNA for the CDR3 is TGTGCCAGCGCCCAGGGGAGTGATCAGCCCCAGCATTTT. It codes for CASAQGSDQPQHF.

The V call is TRBV29-1, the J call TRBJ2-7, with 7 bases identical to TRBD2. The V segment lost 4 bases and the J segment 6 bases; nucleotides outside the gene matches: 6. Germline CDR1 is SQVTM and CDR2 is ANQGSEA. The CDR3 runs to 12 residues. CDR3 residues: CSVGGASGEQYF. CDR3 sequence (DNA): TGCAGCGTTGGTGGAGCTAGCGGCGAGCAGTACTTC.

The J gene is TRBJ2-7, the V gene TRBV10-1; TRBD1 matches 9 bases. The CDR3 contains 15 residues. The V gene's germline CDR1 is WNHNN and CDR2 SYGVQD (reference sequence). With V trimmed by 4 bases and J by 2 bases, 6 bases remained unmatched. The CDR3 spells CASSAKTGGTYEQYF. CDR3 nucleotides: TGCGCCAGCAGTGCGAAGACAGGGGGGACCTACGAGCAGTACTTC.

The chain carries TRBV6-1 and TRBJ2-7; D is perhaps TRBD1 (6 bases). Between the trimmed V and J ends, which lost 6 bases and 6 bases, there was a span of 15 bases. This CDR3 has 13 residues. Germline assignment: CDR1 MNHNS and CDR2 SASEGT. CDR3 coding DNA: TGTGCCAGCAGCGCACAGGGCGTAGGCGAGCAGTACTTC. Its translation: CASSAQGVGEQYF.

The chain recombines TRBV30 with TRBJ2-6; D gene unclear. CDR3 length: 14 residues. Germline V CDR1 and CDR2: GTSNPN, SVGIG (reference sequence). V was cut by 3 bases and J by 1 base, with 7 bases left in between. The CDR3 nucleotides are TGTGCCTGGAGAGACGGATCTGGGGCCAACGTCCTGACTTTC. As protein: CAWRDGSGANVLTF.

The chain joins TRBV23-1 to TRBJ1-2, with a possible D match to TRBD1 (6 bases). TRBV23-1 is known as an ORF, though its function is uncertain. The CDR3 is 14 residues long. Trimming took off 0 bases at V and 5 bases at J, with 10 bases between the two ends. DNA for the CDR3: TGCGCCAGCAGTCAATCTCCAGGGGAATATGGCTACACCTTC. Protein product: CASSQSPGEYGYTF.

The J gene is TRBJ1-5, the V gene TRBV23-1; D is possibly TRBD1 (6 bases). TRBV23-1 is an open reading frame, and its role is uncertain. V dropped 2 bases and J dropped 0 bases, with 17 bases sitting between them. This CDR3 spans 18 amino acids. The chain's CDR3 is CASSQDWGARVSNQPQHF. The DNA for the CDR3 is TGCGCCAGCAGTCAAGACTGGGGGGCCCGGGTTAGCAATCAGCCCCAGCATTTT.

The V call is TRBV7-2, the J call TRBJ1-5; D is undetermined. Trimming shortened V by 5 bases and J by 3 bases, and 14 bases separated the two germline ends. This CDR3 has 15 residues. CDR1 SGHTA and CDR2 FQGNSA come from the germline V gene. CDR3 residues: CASSPRRTANQPQHF. DNA for the CDR3: TGTGCCAGCAGCCCAAGACGCACCGCCAATCAGCCCCAGCATTTT.

The CDR3 DNA reads as TGTGCCAGCAGCTCCACTAGCGGGAGGTACACAGATACGCAGTATTTT. This encodes CASSSTSGRYTDTQYF. This chain connects TRBV11-3 to TRBJ2-3; 12 bases map to TRBD2. J lost 2 bases, V lost 4 bases, and 4 bases had no gene match. This CDR3 has 16 residues. In germline, CDR1 is SGHNT, CDR2 YENEEA.

Comments on this clone: Additional DNA sequences in this sample encode the identical CDR3. This rearrangement joins TRBV30 to TRBJ2-1, with TRBD2 identical over 8 bases. Germline CDR1 and CDR2: GTSNPN and SVGIG (reference sequence). Trimming removed 2 bases from V and 0 bases from J; junction bases left unmatched: 3. The length of the CDR3 is 15 residues. The CDR3 reads CAWSSGTSSYNEQFF. The CDR3 DNA reads as TGTGCCTGGAGTTCAGGGACTAGCTCCTACAATGAGCAGTTCTTC.